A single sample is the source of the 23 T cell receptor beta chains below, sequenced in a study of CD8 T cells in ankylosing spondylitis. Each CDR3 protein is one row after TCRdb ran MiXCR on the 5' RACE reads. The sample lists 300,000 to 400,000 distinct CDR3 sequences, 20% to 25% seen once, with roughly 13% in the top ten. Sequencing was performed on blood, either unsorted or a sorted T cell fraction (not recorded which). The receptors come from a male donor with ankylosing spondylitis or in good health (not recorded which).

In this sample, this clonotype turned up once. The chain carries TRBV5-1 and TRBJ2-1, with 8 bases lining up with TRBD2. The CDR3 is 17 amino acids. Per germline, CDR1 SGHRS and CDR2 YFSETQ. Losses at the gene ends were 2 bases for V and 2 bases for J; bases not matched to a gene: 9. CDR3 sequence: CASSLSGGGVTYNEQFF. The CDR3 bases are TGCGCCAGCAGCTTATCCGGGGGGGGCGTCACCTACAATGAGCAGTTCTTC.

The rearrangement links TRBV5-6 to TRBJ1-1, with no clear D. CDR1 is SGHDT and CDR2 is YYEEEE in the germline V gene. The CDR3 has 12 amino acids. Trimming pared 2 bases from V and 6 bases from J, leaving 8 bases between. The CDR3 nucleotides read TGTGCCAGCAGCTTTTACGAGGCTGAAGCTTTCTTT. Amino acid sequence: CASSFYEAEAFF. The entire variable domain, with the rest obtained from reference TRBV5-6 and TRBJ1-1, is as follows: DAGVTQSPTHLIKTRGQQVTLRCSPKSGHDTVSWYQQALGQGPQFIFQYYEEEERQRGNFPDRFSGHQFPNYSSELNVNALLLGDSALYLCASSFYEAEAFFGQGTRLTVV.

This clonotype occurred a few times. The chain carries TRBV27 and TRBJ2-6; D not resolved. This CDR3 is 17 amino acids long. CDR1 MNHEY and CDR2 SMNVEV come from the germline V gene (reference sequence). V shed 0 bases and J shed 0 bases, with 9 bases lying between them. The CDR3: CASSLSWTGSGANVLTF. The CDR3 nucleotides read TGTGCCAGCAGTTTATCCTGGACGGGCTCTGGGGCCAACGTCCTGACTTTC.

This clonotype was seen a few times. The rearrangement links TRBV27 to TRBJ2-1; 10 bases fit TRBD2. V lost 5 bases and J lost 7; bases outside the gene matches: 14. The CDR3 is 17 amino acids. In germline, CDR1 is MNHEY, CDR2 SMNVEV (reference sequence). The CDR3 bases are TGTGCCAGCAGTCTGGGGGCAACTAGCGGGGCAGGTAATGAGCAGTTCTTC. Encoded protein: CASSLGATSGAGNEQFF.

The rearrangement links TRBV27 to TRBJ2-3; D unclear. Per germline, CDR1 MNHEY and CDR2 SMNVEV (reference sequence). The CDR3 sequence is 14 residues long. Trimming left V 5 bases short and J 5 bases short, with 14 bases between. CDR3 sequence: CASSPVTFGDTQYF. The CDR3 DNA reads TGTGCCAGCAGTCCCGTTACCTTCGGAGATACGCAGTATTTT.

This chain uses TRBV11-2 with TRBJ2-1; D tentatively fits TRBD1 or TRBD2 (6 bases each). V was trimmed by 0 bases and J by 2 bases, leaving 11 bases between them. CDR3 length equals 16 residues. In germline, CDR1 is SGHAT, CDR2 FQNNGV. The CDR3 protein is CASSLDKGGAYNEQFF. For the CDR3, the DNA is TGTGCCAGCAGCTTAGATAAGGGGGGCGCCTACAATGAGCAGTTCTTC.

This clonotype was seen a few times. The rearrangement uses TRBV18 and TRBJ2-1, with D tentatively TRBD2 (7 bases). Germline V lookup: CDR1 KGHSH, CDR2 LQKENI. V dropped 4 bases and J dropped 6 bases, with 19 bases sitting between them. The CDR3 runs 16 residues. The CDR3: CASSLTGRERPNEQFF. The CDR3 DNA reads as TGTGCCAGCTCACTAACAGGGAGGGAGCGTCCCAATGAGCAGTTCTTC.

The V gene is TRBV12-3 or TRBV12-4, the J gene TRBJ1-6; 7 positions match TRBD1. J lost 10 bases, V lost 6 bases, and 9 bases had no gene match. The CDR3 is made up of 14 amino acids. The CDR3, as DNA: TGTGCCAGCAGCAATACAGGGGTAGGGTCACCCCTCCACTTT. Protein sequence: CASSNTGVGSPLHF.

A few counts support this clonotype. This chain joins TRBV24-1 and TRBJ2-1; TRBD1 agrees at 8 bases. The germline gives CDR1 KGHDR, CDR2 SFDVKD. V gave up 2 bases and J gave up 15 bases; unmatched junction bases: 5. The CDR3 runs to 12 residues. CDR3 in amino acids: CATSDSGQGRFF. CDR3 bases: TGTGCCACCAGTGATTCTGGACAGGGAAGGTTCTTC.

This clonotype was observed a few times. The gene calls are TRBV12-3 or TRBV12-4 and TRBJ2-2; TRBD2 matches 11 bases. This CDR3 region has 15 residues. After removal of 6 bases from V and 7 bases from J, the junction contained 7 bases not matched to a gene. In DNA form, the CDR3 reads TGTGCCAGCAGACTGACTAGCGGGGCGGGCGGGGAGCTGTTTTTT. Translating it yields CASRLTSGAGGELFF.

CDR3 sequence (DNA): TGCAGCGCCTGGGTGAGGGGAGTGTGGGGCTACACCTTC. Protein sequence: CSAWVRGVWGYTF. This sequence joins TRBV29-1 and TRBJ1-2; D may be TRBD1 (5 bases). V was trimmed by 7 bases and J by 8 bases, leaving 20 bases between them. CDR1 SQVTM and CDR2 ANQGSEA come from the germline V gene. The CDR3 loop spans 13 amino acids.

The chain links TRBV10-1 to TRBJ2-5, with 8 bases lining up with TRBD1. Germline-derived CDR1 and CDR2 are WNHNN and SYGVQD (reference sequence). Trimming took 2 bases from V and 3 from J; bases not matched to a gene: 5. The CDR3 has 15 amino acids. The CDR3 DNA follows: TGCGCCAGCAGTGAGACCGGGACAGGCAAAGAGACCCAGTACTTC. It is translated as CASSETGTGKETQYF.

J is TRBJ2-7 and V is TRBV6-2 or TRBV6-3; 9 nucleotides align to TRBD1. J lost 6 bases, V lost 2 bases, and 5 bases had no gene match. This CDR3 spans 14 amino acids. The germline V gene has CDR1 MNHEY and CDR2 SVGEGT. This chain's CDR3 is CASSYGTGYSEQYF. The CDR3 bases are TGTGCCAGCAGTTACGGGACAGGGTATAGCGAGCAGTACTTC.

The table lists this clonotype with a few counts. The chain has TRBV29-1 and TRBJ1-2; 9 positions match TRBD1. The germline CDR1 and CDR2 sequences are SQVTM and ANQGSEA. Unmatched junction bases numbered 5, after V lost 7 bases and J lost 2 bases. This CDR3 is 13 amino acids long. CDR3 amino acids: CSAQGAANYGYTF. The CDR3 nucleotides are TGCAGCGCACAGGGGGCCGCAAACTATGGCTACACCTTC.

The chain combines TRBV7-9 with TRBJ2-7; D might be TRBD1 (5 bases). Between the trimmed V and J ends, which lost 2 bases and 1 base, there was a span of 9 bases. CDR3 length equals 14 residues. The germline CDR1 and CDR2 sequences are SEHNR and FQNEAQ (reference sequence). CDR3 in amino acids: CASSLITGSYEQYF. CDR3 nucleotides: TGTGCCAGCAGCTTAATTACAGGATCCTACGAGCAGTACTTC.

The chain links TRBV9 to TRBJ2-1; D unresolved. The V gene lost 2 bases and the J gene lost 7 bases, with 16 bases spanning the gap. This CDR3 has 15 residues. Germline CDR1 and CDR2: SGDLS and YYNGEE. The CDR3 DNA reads TGTGCCAGCAGCGTCTCGCCGGTGACAAGGAATGAGCAGTTCTTC. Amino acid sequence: CASSVSPVTRNEQFF. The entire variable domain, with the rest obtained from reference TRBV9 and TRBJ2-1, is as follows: DSGVTQTPKHLITATGQRVTLRCSPRSGDLSVYWYQQSLDQGLQFLIQYYNGEERAKGNILERFSAQQFPDLHSELNLSSLELGDSALYFCASSVSPVTRNEQFFGPGTRLTVL.

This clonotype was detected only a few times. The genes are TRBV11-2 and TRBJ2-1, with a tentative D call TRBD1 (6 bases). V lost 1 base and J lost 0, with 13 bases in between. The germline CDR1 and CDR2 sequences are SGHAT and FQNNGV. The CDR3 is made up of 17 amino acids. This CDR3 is CASSLAPGVSSYNEQFF. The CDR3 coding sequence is TGTGCCAGCAGCTTAGCTCCAGGGGTTAGCTCCTACAATGAGCAGTTCTTC.

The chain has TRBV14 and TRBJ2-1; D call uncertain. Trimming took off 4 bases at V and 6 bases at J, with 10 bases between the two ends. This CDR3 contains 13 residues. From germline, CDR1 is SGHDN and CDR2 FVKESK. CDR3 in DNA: TGTGCCAGCAGCCTAACGCCGGGCAATGAGCAGTTCTTC. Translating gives CASSLTPGNEQFF.

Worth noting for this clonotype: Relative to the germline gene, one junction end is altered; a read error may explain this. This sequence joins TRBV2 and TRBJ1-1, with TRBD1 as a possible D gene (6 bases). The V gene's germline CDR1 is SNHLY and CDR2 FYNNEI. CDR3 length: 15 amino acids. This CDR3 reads CASSAPSRGNIEAFF. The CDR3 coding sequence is TGTGCCAGCAGCGCCCCAAGCAGGGGAAACATTGAAGCTTTCTTT.

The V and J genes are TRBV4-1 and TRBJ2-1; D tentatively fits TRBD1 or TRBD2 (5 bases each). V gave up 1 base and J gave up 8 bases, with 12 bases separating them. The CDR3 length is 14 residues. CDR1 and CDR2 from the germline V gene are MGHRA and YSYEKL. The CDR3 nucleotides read TGCGCCAGCAGCCAAGGTCCAGGGACCTATGAGCAGTTCTTC. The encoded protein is CASSQGPGTYEQFF.

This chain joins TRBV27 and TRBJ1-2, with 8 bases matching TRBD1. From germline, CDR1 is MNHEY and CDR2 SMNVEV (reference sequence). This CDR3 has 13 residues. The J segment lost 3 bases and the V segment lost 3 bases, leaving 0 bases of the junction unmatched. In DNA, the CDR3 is TGTGCCAGCAGTTTGACAGGGGACTATGGCTACACCTTC. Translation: CASSLTGDYGYTF.

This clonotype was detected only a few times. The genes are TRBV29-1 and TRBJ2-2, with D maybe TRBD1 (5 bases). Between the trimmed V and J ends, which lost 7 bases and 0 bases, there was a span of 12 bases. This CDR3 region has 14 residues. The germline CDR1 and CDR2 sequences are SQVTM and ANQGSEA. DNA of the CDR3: TGCAGCGCGGAACCAGGGCCGAACACCGGGGAGCTGTTTTTT. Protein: CSAEPGPNTGELFF.

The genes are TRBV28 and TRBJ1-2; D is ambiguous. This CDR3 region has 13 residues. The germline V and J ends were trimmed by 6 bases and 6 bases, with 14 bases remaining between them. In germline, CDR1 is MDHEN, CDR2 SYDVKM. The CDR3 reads CASSLSPQDGYTF. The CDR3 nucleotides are TGTGCCAGCAGCCTTTCCCCCCAGGATGGCTACACCTTC.